Described below is a single T cell receptor (beta chain) sequence and its context. The antigen is not known. This specimen comes from a study of cytomegalovirus exposure and HLA in healthy donors. PCR amplification relied on 60 Vbeta primers (plus 13 Jbeta primers). TCRdb keeps only in-frame clones here, not all; method: immunoSEQ multiplex PCR. Here the sample spans about 190,000 clones, 75% to 90% being singletons. Whole-study results and caveats: There were some V segments, including TRBV6-2 and TRBV6-3, excluded as indistinguishable.

The CDR3 has 16 amino acids. With V trimmed by 1 base and J by 9 bases, 11 bases remained unmatched. Germline V gene data show CDR1 as GTSNPN and CDR2 as SVGIG (reference sequence). The J gene is TRBJ1-6, the V gene TRBV30; TRBD1 agrees at 8 bases. This receptor was identified in a woman aged 45 to 65 in good health and CMV-seropositive. The sequenced sample consisted of PBMCs. This CDR3 is CAWSAQQGGSGSPLHF. The CDR3 nucleotides read TGTGCCTGGAGTGCCCAACAGGGGGGGTCAGGTTCACCCCTCCACTTT.